Listed here are 29 T cell receptor beta chains from one sample, sequenced in a study of blood T cells in healthy people across ages. Sample-barcoded 5' priming and a J-beta primer mix drove a second PCR of roughly 7 to 11 cycles. Via MiXCR, TCRdb re-called the 5' RACE reads, giving one row per CDR3 protein. Among over 500,000 distinct CDR3 sequences listed, 52% were seen once. The sequenced sample consisted of blood. Receptors were obtained from a woman aged 80 or over in good health.

About this clonotype itself: One junction end disagrees with the germline gene, perhaps due to a read error. The DNA for the CDR3 is TGTGCCAGCGGCCAGGGGGACAGTCAAGAGACCCAGTACTTC. Translating it yields CASGQGDSQETQYF. V usage is TRBV4-2 and J usage is TRBJ2-5, with 7 nucleotides matching TRBD1. The CDR3 has 14 residues. CDR1 is LGHNA, CDR2 YNFKEQ, per germline.

This clonotype was found many times. The genes are TRBV9 and TRBJ2-2; D possibly corresponds to TRBD1 (5 bases). V was pared by 5 bases and J by 4 bases, with 9 bases between. CDR3 length equals 13 residues. Germline CDR1 reads SGDLS; CDR2 reads YYNGEE. The chain's CDR3 is CASSRRGTGELFF. CDR3 in DNA: TGTGCCAGCAGTCGTAGGGGCACCGGGGAGCTGTTTTTT. Full variable domain (outside the CDR3, taken from reference TRBV9 and TRBJ2-2): DSGVTQTPKHLITATGQRVTLRCSPRSGDLSVYWYQQSLDQGLQFLIQYYNGEERAKGNILERFSAQQFPDLHSELNLSSLELGDSALYFCASSRRGTGELFFGEGSRLTVL.

This rearrangement joins TRBV28 to TRBJ2-3; TRBD2 aligns across 7 bases. CDR1 is MDHEN and CDR2 is SYDVKM in the germline V gene. Unmatched junction bases numbered 10, after V lost 4 bases and J lost 3 bases. The CDR3 is 16 residues long. CDR3 DNA sequence: TGTGCCAGCAGTTCGGGTCGTGGCGGGAGAACAGATACGCAGTATTTT. Its protein product is CASSSGRGGRTDTQYF.

This clonotype came up once. This rearrangement joins TRBV6-2 or TRBV6-3 to TRBJ1-2; D possibly corresponds to TRBD1 (6 bases). V lost 5 bases and J lost 8, with 27 bases in between. The CDR3 loop spans 17 amino acids. In germline, CDR1 is MNHEY, CDR2 SVGEGT. The CDR3 DNA reads TGTGCCAGCAGTGACAGAAGAACGACGGACAGTTATAGGGGCTACACCTTC. Encoded protein: CASSDRRTTDSYRGYTF.

This clonotype came up many times. This chain uses TRBV2 with TRBJ2-3; TRBD2 agrees at 7 bases. Trimming removed 11 bases from V and 1 base from J; junction bases left unmatched: 6. Germline assignment: CDR1 SNHLY and CDR2 FYNNEI. The CDR3 has 13 residues. The CDR3 spells CAYRAGRTDTQYF. The CDR3 nucleotides read TGTGCCTACCGAGCGGGGCGCACAGATACGCAGTATTTT.

This sequence joins TRBV29-1 and TRBJ2-5; D could derive from TRBD1 or TRBD2 (5 bases each). Trimming left V 4 bases short and J 11 bases short, with 17 bases between. The CDR3 totals 12 residues. From germline, CDR1 is SQVTM and CDR2 ANQGSEA. The DNA for the CDR3 is TGCAGCGTTGTACGGGGCTACAATGGGCAGTACTTC. Amino acid sequence: CSVVRGYNGQYF.

The CDR3 loop is CASSRGTADEQYF. CDR3 bases: TGTGCCAGCAGCCGAGGGACAGCGGACGAGCAGTACTTC. The rearrangement links TRBV7-9 to TRBJ2-7; 7 nucleotides agree with TRBD1. Trimming removed 5 bases from V and 5 bases from J; junction bases left unmatched: 6. CDR3 length: 13 residues. Germline CDR1 and CDR2: SEHNR and FQNEAQ (reference sequence).

This clonotype was seen repeatedly, ten times or more. The chain is built from TRBV24-1 and TRBJ2-1; D is uncertain. The CDR3 consists of 12 residues. CDR1 is KGHDR, CDR2 SFDVKD, per germline. V was trimmed by 0 bases and J by 7 bases, leaving 3 bases between them. The CDR3 loop reads CATSDLPNEQFF. In nucleotides, the CDR3 is TGTGCCACCAGTGATTTGCCAAATGAGCAGTTCTTC.

The count of this clonotype is one. The rearrangement uses TRBV4-3 and TRBJ2-1; 7 nucleotides agree with TRBD1. Germline V gene sequence: CDR1 LGHNA, CDR2 YSLEER. The CDR3 sequence is 17 residues long. The V and J ends lost 0 bases and 7 bases, in that order; junction bases with no gene match: 12. The CDR3 sequence is CASSQERLKGARNEQFF. The CDR3 DNA sequence: TGCGCCAGCAGCCAAGAGAGGTTAAAGGGGGCGAGGAATGAGCAGTTCTTC.

This clonotype turned up a few times. The rearrangement joins TRBV28 to TRBJ2-1; possibly TRBD2 for D (6 bases). Germline V lookup: CDR1 MDHEN, CDR2 SYDVKM. CDR3 length: 15 amino acids. CDR3 coding DNA: TGTGGGTCCGCTCCCGCGGGGAGCTCCTACAATGAGCAGTTCTTC. Residues: CGSAPAGSSYNEQFF.

This clonotype was seen a handful of times. V gene TRBV20-1 combines with J gene TRBJ2-5; TRBD2 might be the D (6 bases). V lost 3 bases and J lost 2, with 10 bases in between. The CDR3 loop spans 13 amino acids. CDR1 DFQATT and CDR2 SNEGSKA come from the germline V gene (reference sequence). The CDR3 DNA follows: TGCAGTGCTAGTGGGCGGGGTCAAGAGACCCAGTACTTC. Translation: CSASGRGQETQYF.

CDR3: CSARAVGGLQTQYF. The CDR3 coding sequence is TGCAGTGCTAGAGCTGTAGGAGGTCTCCAGACCCAGTACTTC. V is TRBV20-1 and J is TRBJ2-5; D is possibly TRBD2 (5 bases). This CDR3 is built from 14 residues. The germline CDR1 and CDR2 sequences are DFQATT and SNEGSKA (reference sequence). Trimming took 1 base from V and 6 from J, leaving 15 bases between them.

Notes on this clonotype: One end of the junction varies from germline; a read error may be responsible. V usage is TRBV12-3 or TRBV12-4 and J usage is TRBJ1-2, with TRBD1 matching 11 bases. CDR3 size: 17 residues. The CDR3 is CASSRQTTGTGGCGCTF. The CDR3 region has the DNA TGTGCCAGCAGTCGACAAACCACCGGGACAGGGGGTTGTGGCTGCACCTTC.

The CDR3 protein is CASSQVSGVSNSPLHF. The CDR3 nucleotides are TGCGCCAGCAGCCAAGTATCCGGGGTTTCGAATTCACCCCTCCACTTT. This chain connects TRBV4-3 to TRBJ1-6; D unclear. This CDR3 has 16 amino acids. The V end was cut by 1 base, the J end by 7 bases, with 14 bases between. Germline assignment: CDR1 LGHNA and CDR2 YSLEER.

The sample holds a few counts of this clonotype. V is TRBV20-1 and J is TRBJ2-2; D not resolved. CDR1 and CDR2 from the germline V gene are DFQATT and SNEGSKA (reference sequence). V gave up 1 base and J gave up 6 bases, with 12 bases separating them. The CDR3 is 14 residues long. CDR3 bases: TGCAGTGCTAGAGGAGTTGGTGAAGCCGGGGAGCTGTTTTTT. Protein: CSARGVGEAGELFF.

V is TRBV29-1 and J is TRBJ1-1, with D possibly being TRBD1 (6 bases). The CDR3 runs 14 residues. Trimming removed 4 bases from V and 1 base from J, with 13 bases in between. Germline lookup yields CDR1 SQVTM and CDR2 ANQGSEA. CDR3 residues: CSVGTVVGNTEAFF. The DNA for the CDR3 is TGCAGCGTTGGGACAGTAGTGGGGAACACTGAAGCTTTCTTT.

On this clonotype itself: A much more abundant neighbour one base away suggests this may be a read error. CDR3 protein: CASSQGRGSGGSQETQYF. In DNA, the CDR3 is TGTGCCAGCAGCCAAGGGAGAGGCAGCGGGGGGTCTCAAGAGACCCAGTACTTC. The rearrangement links TRBV3-1 to TRBJ2-5, with 9 bases aligning to TRBD2. Germline values: CDR1 LGHDT, CDR2 YNNKEL (reference sequence). V shed 1 base, J shed 2 bases, and the junction held 11 bases outside the gene matches. CDR3 length equals 18 residues.

This clonotype was counted at least ten times. This chain uses TRBV5-5 with TRBJ2-3, with TRBD2 as a possible D gene (6 bases). Deletions cut 1 base from V and 1 base from J, with 13 bases between. The germline V gene has CDR1 SGHKS and CDR2 YYEKEE (reference sequence). The CDR3 has 16 amino acids. The CDR3 loop reads CASSLSLTRGTDTQYF. The CDR3, as DNA: TGTGCCAGCAGCTTGTCCCTGACTAGGGGCACAGATACGCAGTATTTT.

In its sample, this clonotype was seen a few times. This chain connects TRBV7-2 to TRBJ2-1; the match to TRBD2 covers 8 bases. This CDR3 spans 19 amino acids. J gave up 7 bases and V 2 bases, and 19 bases lay outside the gene matches. CDR1 is SGHTA, CDR2 FQGNSA, per germline. For the CDR3, the DNA is TGTGCCAGCAGCTTAAGGGGTTCCAGCGGGAGAAATAGAAGGAATGAGCAGTTCTTC. Protein: CASSLRGSSGRNRRNEQFF.

About this clonotype: A much larger clonotype is one base distant, so this may be a read error. J is TRBJ2-1 and V is TRBV9; a weak D match, TRBD1 (5 bases). The CDR3 totals 13 residues. In germline, CDR1 is SGDLS, CDR2 YYNGEE. Trimming took off 3 bases at V and 8 bases at J, with 12 bases between the two ends. Here the CDR3 reads CASSGVLGDEQFF. The DNA of the CDR3 is TGTGCCAGCAGCGGAGTCCTAGGGGATGAGCAGTTCTTC.

The table lists this clonotype with a few counts. Sequence at one end of the junction differs from germline and may be a read error. The CDR3 DNA reads TGTGTCAGCAGCGTATGGGGGGGCAATGAGCAGTTCTTC. It codes for CVSSVWGGNEQFF. The chain links TRBV7-9 to TRBJ2-1, with 7 bases identical to TRBD2. The germline V gene encodes CDR1 SEHNR and CDR2 FQNEAQ (reference sequence). The length of the CDR3 is 13 residues.

This clonotype was counted many times. V usage is TRBV6-6 and J usage is TRBJ2-1; 7 bases map to TRBD1. The CDR3 consists of 12 residues. Germline V CDR1 and CDR2: MNHNY, SVGAGI (reference sequence). Losses at the gene ends were 7 bases for V and 8 bases for J; bases not matched to a gene: 5. The CDR3: CASKQGMDEQFF. DNA of the CDR3: TGTGCCAGCAAACAGGGGATGGATGAGCAGTTCTTC.

This clonotype occurred a few times. This chain links TRBV20-1 with TRBJ2-2; 8 nucleotides line up with TRBD2. The CDR3 loop spans 15 amino acids. Per germline, CDR1 DFQATT and CDR2 SNEGSKA (reference sequence). Losses at the gene ends were 4 bases for V and 3 bases for J; bases not matched to a gene: 7. CDR3 nucleotide sequence: TGCAGTGCTAACAGCGGGAGAGGAGACACCGGGGAGCTGTTTTTT. Protein product: CSANSGRGDTGELFF.

CDR3 nucleotides: TGCAACGTACCGGGCCGTACCTCCTACGAGCAGTACTTC. Amino acid sequence: CNVPGRTSYEQYF. The gene calls are TRBV29-1 and TRBJ2-7; D uncertain. This CDR3 comprises 13 residues. The V gene's germline CDR1 is SQVTM and CDR2 ANQGSEA.

Remarks on this clonotype: One end of the junction varies from germline; a read error may be responsible. This chain uses TRBV2 with TRBJ1-4; a weak D match, TRBD1 (5 bases). The CDR3 length is 14 residues. Germline lookup yields CDR1 SNHLY and CDR2 FYNNEI. CDR3 nucleotide sequence: TGTGCCAGCAGTTGGCAGGGCCCCAATGAAAATCTGTTTTTT. Encoded protein: CASSWQGPNENLFF.

V is TRBV20-1 and J is TRBJ1-5; D possibly corresponds to TRBD1 (5 bases). Germline CDR1 DFQATT, CDR2 SNEGSKA (reference sequence). Trimming removed 5 bases from V and 5 bases from J, with 16 bases in between. The CDR3 has 14 residues. CDR3 loop: CSAGGWGYDQPQHF. Written as DNA, the CDR3 is TGCAGTGCTGGAGGGTGGGGGTACGATCAGCCCCAGCATTTT.

The chain links TRBV30 to TRBJ2-1; no firm D call. Deletions cut 2 bases from V and 9 bases from J, with 5 bases between. Germline CDR1 is GTSNPN and CDR2 is SVGIG (reference sequence). This CDR3 has 10 residues. CDR3 coding DNA: TGTGCCTGGAGTACCAGTGAGCAGTTCTTC. It yields the protein CAWSTSEQFF.

This rearrangement joins TRBV3-1 to TRBJ2-7; D gene ambiguous. CDR1 and CDR2 from the germline V gene are LGHDT and YNNKEL (reference sequence). Between the trimmed V and J ends, which lost 3 bases and 7 bases, there was a span of 16 bases. CDR3 length: 14 residues. As DNA, the CDR3 is TGTGCCAGCAGCCAGGGTCTACTTCCTAGTGAGCAGTACTTC. This codes for CASSQGLLPSEQYF.

The chain employs TRBV7-9 and TRBJ2-2, with TRBD2 identical over 8 bases. The V and J ends lost 5 bases and 4 bases, in that order; junction bases with no gene match: 12. The germline V gene encodes CDR1 SEHNR and CDR2 FQNEAQ (reference sequence). The CDR3 runs to 17 residues. The DNA of the CDR3 is TGTGCCAGCAGCCCCACCTTATACCGGGGGGGCACCGGGGAGCTGTTTTTT. Translated, it gives CASSPTLYRGGTGELFF.